This TCR beta chain was retrieved from a study of blood T cell repertoires in COVID-19. Method: immunoSEQ multiplex PCR; TCRdb's copy keeps in-frame clones and lacks some. The table records around 220,000 clones, just over 85% of them present only once. Deletions cut 6 bases from V and 3 bases from J, with 17 bases between. The CDR3 spans 15 residues. Germline-derived CDR1 and CDR2 are MNHEY and SVGEGT. V usage is TRBV6-2 or TRBV6-3 and J usage is TRBJ1-2; a weak D match, TRBD1 (5 bases). This sequence originates from a woman aged 50 to 60 with acute COVID-19. Sequencing was performed on PBMCs or T cells enriched from blood (not recorded which). CDR3 sequence reads: CASSGPPPGDYGYTF. CDR3 DNA sequence: TGTGCCAGCAGCGGACCCCCGCCGGGGGACTATGGCTACACCTTC.